This paragraph reports one TCR beta chain. In the authors' workflow: Amplification of reference gene primers was used by the study to estimate nucleated cell counts. Only in-frame clones appear in the TCRdb table, and some are missing; sequencing was by immunoSEQ multiplex PCR. D and trimming were read from the DNA, whereas the V and J calls and clone size are those reported in that table. The sample lists around 190,000 clones; roughly nine tenths were seen once. This specimen comes from a study of blood T cell repertoires in COVID-19. The sequenced sample was PBMCs or T cells enriched from blood (not recorded which). The TCR was taken from a woman in her 40s in a cohort exposed to, infected with or recovered from COVID-19 (not recorded which).

This CDR3 is CAWIAMDRGMDGYTF. In nucleotides, the CDR3 is TGTGCCTGGATTGCGATGGACAGGGGGATGGATGGCTACACCTTC. The rearrangement joins TRBV30 to TRBJ1-2, with 10 bases fitting TRBD1. Losses at the gene ends were 4 bases for V and 6 bases for J; bases not matched to a gene: 11. CDR3 size: 15 residues. Germline V CDR1 and CDR2: GTSNPN, SVGIG (reference sequence).